Shown below are 24 T cell receptor beta chains from a single sample sequenced in a study of resident and recirculating memory T cells in vitiligo. Assay: immunoSEQ multiplex PCR; the TCRdb copy retains only in-frame clones and omits some. The sample has 40,000 to 45,000 clones, around 90% seen once; the top ten hold roughly 5%. The sequencing input was blood. These TCRs come from a male donor with vitiligo.

This rearrangement joins TRBV27 to TRBJ1-5, with D unresolved. V was cut by 6 bases and J by 0 bases, with 18 bases left in between. The CDR3 runs 17 residues. Germline CDR1 and CDR2: MNHEY and SMNVEV (reference sequence). The CDR3 region is CASSLPEGGDSNQPQHF. The CDR3 nucleotides are TGTGCCAGCAGCCTACCGGAGGGTGGGGATAGCAATCAGCCCCAGCATTTT.

The genes are TRBV10-3 and TRBJ2-3, with D possibly being TRBD1 (5 bases). The CDR3 spans 14 residues. V lost 11 bases and J lost 3, with 18 bases in between. Germline CDR1 reads ENHRY; CDR2 reads SYGVKD. The CDR3 DNA sequence: TGTGCCGTTTTGTCGGGCGGACAAACAGATACGCAGTATTTT. The encoded protein is CAVLSGGQTDTQYF.

This chain joins TRBV4-3 and TRBJ2-1, with 9 bases fitting TRBD1. The ends lost 2 bases at V and 9 bases at J; junction bases unmatched: 17. This CDR3 has 18 residues. Germline CDR1 is LGHNA and CDR2 is YSLEER. CDR3 sequence reads: CASSQWKVGTGNLGEQFF. The DNA of the CDR3 is TGCGCCAGCAGCCAATGGAAAGTTGGGACAGGGAATTTGGGTGAGCAGTTCTTC.

The V and J genes are TRBV2 and TRBJ2-5, with 15 bases fitting TRBD2. CDR1 is SNHLY and CDR2 is FYNNEI in the germline V gene. After removal of 6 bases from V and 2 bases from J, the junction contained 1 base not matched to a gene. The CDR3 totals 15 residues. CDR3 protein: CASRGTSGGQETQYF. The CDR3 bases are TGTGCCAGCAGGGGGACTAGCGGGGGGCAAGAGACCCAGTACTTC.

V gene TRBV2 combines with J gene TRBJ2-7, with D possibly matching TRBD2 (5 bases). The CDR3 extends over 14 amino acids. V shed 8 bases and J shed 0 bases, with 14 bases lying between them. Per the germline V gene, CDR1 is SNHLY and CDR2 is FYNNEI. The CDR3 DNA is TGTGCCAGCCGGGCGCGCGAGGGCTCCTACGAGCAGTACTTC. Its protein is CASRAREGSYEQYF.

The chain employs TRBV19 and TRBJ1-1, with 12 nucleotides matching TRBD1. CDR1 LNHDA and CDR2 SQIVND come from the germline V gene (reference sequence). V shed 8 bases, J shed 4 bases, and the junction held 5 bases outside the gene matches. This CDR3 is 14 amino acids long. The CDR3 loop reads CASRGQGAGTEAFF. As DNA, the CDR3 is TGTGCCAGTCGGGGACAGGGGGCGGGCACTGAAGCTTTCTTT.

The chain joins TRBV7-9 to TRBJ1-2; TRBD1 might be the D (6 bases). CDR3 length equals 13 residues. V was cut by 5 bases and J by 8 bases, with 15 bases left in between. Germline assignment: CDR1 SEHNR and CDR2 FQNEAQ (reference sequence). The chain's CDR3 is CASSGTPGKGYTF. CDR3 nucleotides: TGTGCCAGCAGCGGGACACCGGGGAAGGGCTACACCTTC. The full variable domain, rest sourced from reference TRBV7-9 and TRBJ1-2, is DTGVSQNPRHKITKRGQNVTFRCDPISEHNRLYWYRQTLGQGPEFLTYFQNEAQLEKSRLLSDRFSAERPKGSFSTLEIQRTEQGDSAMYLCASSGTPGKGYTFGSGTRLTVV.

The J gene is TRBJ1-2, the V gene TRBV5-4; TRBD1 matches 7 bases. This CDR3 spans 14 amino acids. Trimming cost V 4 bases and J 11 bases; bases outside gene matches: 14. CDR1 SGHNT and CDR2 YYREEE come from the germline V gene (reference sequence). The CDR3 DNA reads TGTGCCAGCAGCGCAAGGGACAGACCATGGCTGTACACCTTC. Translation gives CASSARDRPWLYTF.

The chain uses TRBV19 and TRBJ1-4; 9 bases are a match to TRBD1. Germline lookup yields CDR1 LNHDA and CDR2 SQIVND (reference sequence). The CDR3 covers 15 residues. V lost 3 bases, J lost 8 bases, and 7 bases stayed unmatched. DNA for the CDR3: TGTGCCAGTAGTATTGGCGGGACAGGGTCAGAAAAACTGTTTTTT. Amino acid sequence: CASSIGGTGSEKLFF. The variable domain in full, with the rest retrieved from reference TRBV19 and TRBJ1-4, is DGGITQSPKYLFRKEGQNVTLSCEQNLNHDAMYWYRQDPGQGLRLIYYSQIVNDFQKGDIAEGYSVSREKKESFPLTVTSAQKNPTAFYLCASSIGGTGSEKLFFGSGTQLSVL.

The chain couples TRBV9 to TRBJ1-6; 8 bases line up with TRBD1. In germline, CDR1 is SGDLS, CDR2 YYNGEE. The CDR3 contains 15 residues. The trim removed 5 bases at V and 9 bases at J, leaving 10 bases unmatched. CDR3 DNA: TGTGCCAGCAGGGTCTCCGGGACAGGCGGTTCACCCCTCCACTTT. Protein product: CASRVSGTGGSPLHF. The full variable domain, rest sourced from reference TRBV9 and TRBJ1-6, is DSGVTQTPKHLITATGQRVTLRCSPRSGDLSVYWYQQSLDQGLQFLIQYYNGEERAKGNILERFSAQQFPDLHSELNLSSLELGDSALYFCASRVSGTGGSPLHFGNGTRLTVT.

V is TRBV15 and J is TRBJ1-4; 8 nucleotides match TRBD1. This CDR3 has 16 amino acids. The germline gives CDR1 LNHNV, CDR2 YYDKDF (reference sequence). V trimming: 0 bases; J trimming: 6 bases; junction bases outside the gene matches: 6. The CDR3 DNA follows: TGTGCCACCAGCAGAGATGGGACAGGAGGGGATGAAAAACTGTTTTTT. Its translation: CATSRDGTGGDEKLFF.

This chain uses TRBV27 with TRBJ1-4, with 7 bases that match TRBD1. The CDR3 is made up of 14 amino acids. V was pared by 2 bases and J by 5 bases, with 2 bases of the junction left unmatched. Germline V CDR1 and CDR2: MNHEY, SMNVEV (reference sequence). CDR3 nucleotides: TGTGCCAGCAGTTTACGGGACAGCAATGAAAAACTGTTTTTT. Translated, it gives CASSLRDSNEKLFF.

V and J are TRBV11-1 and TRBJ2-5, with D possibly matching TRBD1 (6 bases). Trimming shortened V by 2 bases and J by 2 bases, and 15 bases separated the two germline ends. CDR3 length equals 16 residues. Germline loops: CDR1 SGHAT, CDR2 FQDESV (reference sequence). Written as DNA, the CDR3 is TGTGCCAGCAGCTTAAGGGCAGGGGCACAACAAGAGACCCAGTACTTC. Translating it yields CASSLRAGAQQETQYF.

The chain recombines TRBV6-1 with TRBJ1-2; the match to TRBD1 covers 9 bases. The ends lost 4 bases at V and 1 base at J; junction bases unmatched: 4. CDR1 and CDR2 (germline): MNHNS, SASEGT. The CDR3 length is 15 residues. The CDR3 loop is CASSGTGALNYGYTF. CDR3 coding DNA: TGTGCCAGCAGTGGGACAGGGGCCCTTAACTATGGCTACACCTTC.

V is TRBV2 and J is TRBJ1-5; D not certain. The CDR3 totals 13 residues. V dropped 7 bases and J dropped 5 bases, with 12 bases sitting between them. Germline lookup yields CDR1 SNHLY and CDR2 FYNNEI. CDR3 in amino acids: CASTPGEDQPQHF. CDR3 sequence (DNA): TGTGCCAGCACCCCTGGGGAGGATCAGCCCCAGCATTTT.

This chain joins TRBV4-1 and TRBJ1-5, with D perhaps TRBD1 (5 bases). V shed 0 bases and J shed 5 bases, with 14 bases lying between them. The CDR3 runs 16 residues. Germline V gene lookup returns CDR1 MGHRA and CDR2 YSYEKL. The CDR3 DNA is TGCGCCAGCAGCCAAGATAAGGTGGGGCACCATCAGCCCCAGCATTTT. Translating gives CASSQDKVGHHQPQHF.

The gene calls are TRBV30 and TRBJ2-7; 8 bases map to TRBD2. V shed 5 bases, J shed 4 bases, and the junction held 10 bases outside the gene matches. CDR1 is GTSNPN and CDR2 is SVGIG in the germline V gene (reference sequence). This CDR3 has 14 amino acids. The CDR3 DNA reads as TGTGCCTGGGATACTACGGGACTAGGTTACGAGCAGTACTTC. It codes for CAWDTTGLGYEQYF.

On this clone: A junction end diverges from the germline sequence, so it may reflect a read error. The rearrangement uses TRBV6-4 and TRBJ1-2; tentative D call: TRBD1 (6 bases). The CDR3 consists of 14 residues. Germline V gives CDR1 MRHNA, CDR2 SNTAGT. The CDR3 is CASSLEIGTSSLFF. The CDR3 nucleotides are TGTGCCAGCAGCCTAGAAATTGGGACATCCTCGCTCTTCTTC.

The rearrangement joins TRBV7-2 to TRBJ2-3, with TRBD2 identical over 9 bases. The CDR3 contains 15 residues. The germline CDR1 and CDR2 sequences are SGHTA and FQGNSA. J lost 3 bases, V lost 8 bases, and 9 bases had no gene match. The CDR3 nucleotides read TGTGCCAGCGCCGCGGCGGGGGGGCCGACAGATACGCAGTATTTT. Protein product: CASAAAGGPTDTQYF. The full variable domain, its missing parts supplied by reference TRBV7-2 and TRBJ2-3, is GAGVSQSPSNKVTEKGKDVELRCDPISGHTALYWYRQSLGQGLEFLIYFQGNSAPDKSGLPSDRFSAERTGGSVSTLTIQRTQQEDSAVYLCASAAAGGPTDTQYFGPGTRLTVL.

The V gene is TRBV5-4, the J gene TRBJ1-2, with no clear D. Germline values: CDR1 SGHNT, CDR2 YYREEE (reference sequence). The CDR3 has 16 residues. With 1 base removed from V and 8 bases from J, the gap between germline ends came to 21 bases. In DNA, the CDR3 is TGTGCCAGCAGCTTGAGTTCGGGAACGGGTCAGGAAGGCTACACCTTC. This gives the protein CASSLSSGTGQEGYTF.

The genes are TRBV7-7 and TRBJ2-5; TRBD1 matches 7 bases. Germline CDR1 reads SSHAT; CDR2 reads FNYEAQ (reference sequence). V trimming: 3 bases; J trimming: 5 bases; junction bases outside the gene matches: 9. The length of the CDR3 is 15 residues. The CDR3 protein is CASSLGTEGLETQYF. As DNA, the CDR3 is TGTGCCAGCAGCTTGGGGACAGAAGGGCTGGAGACCCAGTACTTC. The full variable domain, in which reference TRBV7-7 and TRBJ2-5 provide the parts outside the CDR3, is GAGVSQSPRYKVTKRGQDVTLRCDPISSHATLYWYQQALGQGPEFLTYFNYEAQPDKSGLPSDRFSAERPEGSISTLTIQRTEQRDSAMYRCASSLGTEGLETQYFGPGTRLLVL.

This chain uses TRBV7-9 with TRBJ1-3; TRBD1 aligns across 10 bases. The germline V gene has CDR1 SEHNR and CDR2 FQNEAQ (reference sequence). J gave up 0 bases and V 6 bases, and 14 bases lay outside the gene matches. This CDR3 contains 19 residues. DNA of the CDR3: TGTGCCAGCAGATTTCGGACAGGGGGTAGCCTCTTCTCTGGAAACACCATATATTTT. This translates into CASRFRTGGSLFSGNTIYF.

The V and J genes are TRBV29-1 and TRBJ1-1; D is possibly TRBD1 (5 bases). Germline assignment: CDR1 SQVTM and CDR2 ANQGSEA. Trimming left V 0 bases short and J 13 bases short, with 18 bases between. The CDR3 is 13 residues long. DNA of the CDR3: TGCAGCGTTGAAGATCTCGCGACAGCCGGGGGTTTCTTT. It yields the protein CSVEDLATAGGFF.

This chain links TRBV19 with TRBJ1-3, with 7 bases lining up with TRBD1. V lost 5 bases and J lost 2; bases outside the gene matches: 6. This CDR3 has 15 amino acids. From germline, CDR1 is LNHDA and CDR2 SQIVND (reference sequence). For the CDR3, the DNA is TGTGCCAGTAGTCAGACAGGGAGCGCTGGAAACACCATATATTTT. Translation gives CASSQTGSAGNTIYF.